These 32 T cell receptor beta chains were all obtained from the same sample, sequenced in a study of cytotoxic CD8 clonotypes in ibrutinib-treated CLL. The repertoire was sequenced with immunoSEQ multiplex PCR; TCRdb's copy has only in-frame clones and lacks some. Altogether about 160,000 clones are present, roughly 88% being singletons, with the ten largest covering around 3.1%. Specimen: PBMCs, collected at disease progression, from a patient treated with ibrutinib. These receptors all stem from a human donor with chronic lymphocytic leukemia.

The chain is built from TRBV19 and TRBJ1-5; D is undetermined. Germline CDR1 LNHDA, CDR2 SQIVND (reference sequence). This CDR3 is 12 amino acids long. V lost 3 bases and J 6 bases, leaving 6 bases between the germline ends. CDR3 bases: TGTGCCAGTAGTATTCAGTCTCAGCCCCAGCATTTT. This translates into CASSIQSQPQHF.

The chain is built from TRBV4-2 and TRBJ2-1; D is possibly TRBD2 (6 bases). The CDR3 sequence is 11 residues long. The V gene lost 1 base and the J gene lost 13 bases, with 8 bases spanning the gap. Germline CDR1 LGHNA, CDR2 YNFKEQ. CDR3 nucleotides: TGTGCCAGCAGCCAAGGACTAGGACAGTTCTTC. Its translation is CASSQGLGQFF.

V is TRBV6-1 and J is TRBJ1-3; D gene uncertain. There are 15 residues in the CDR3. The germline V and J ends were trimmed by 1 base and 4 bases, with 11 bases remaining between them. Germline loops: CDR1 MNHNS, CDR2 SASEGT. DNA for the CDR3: TGTGCCAGCAGTGAAGGTCAAGGTTCCGGAAACACCATATATTTT. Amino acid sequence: CASSEGQGSGNTIYF.

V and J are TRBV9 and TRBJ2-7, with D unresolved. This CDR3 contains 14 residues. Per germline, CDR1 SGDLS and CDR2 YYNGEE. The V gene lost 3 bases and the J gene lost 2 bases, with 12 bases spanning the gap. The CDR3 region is CASSDGPSPYEQYF. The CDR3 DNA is TGTGCCAGCAGCGACGGGCCCTCCCCCTACGAGCAGTACTTC.

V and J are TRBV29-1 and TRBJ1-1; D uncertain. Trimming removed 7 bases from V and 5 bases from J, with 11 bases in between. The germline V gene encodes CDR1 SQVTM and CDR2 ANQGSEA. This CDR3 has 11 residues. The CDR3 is CSALLATEAFF. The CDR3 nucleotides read TGCAGCGCCCTTTTGGCGACTGAAGCTTTCTTT. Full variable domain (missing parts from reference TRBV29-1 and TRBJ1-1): SAVISQKPSRDICQRGTSLTIQCQVDSQVTMMFWYRQQPGQSLTLIATANQGSEATYESGFVIDKFPISRPNLTFSTLTVSNMSPEDSSIYLCSALLATEAFFGQGTRLTVV.

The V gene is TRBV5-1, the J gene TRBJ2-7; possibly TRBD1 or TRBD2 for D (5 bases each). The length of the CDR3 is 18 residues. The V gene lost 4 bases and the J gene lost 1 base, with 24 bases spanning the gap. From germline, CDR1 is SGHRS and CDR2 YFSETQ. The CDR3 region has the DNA TGCGCCAGCAGCCCCGGGACCTTAAGGGGTAGTGTTTCCTACGAGCAGTACTTC. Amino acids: CASSPGTLRGSVSYEQYF.

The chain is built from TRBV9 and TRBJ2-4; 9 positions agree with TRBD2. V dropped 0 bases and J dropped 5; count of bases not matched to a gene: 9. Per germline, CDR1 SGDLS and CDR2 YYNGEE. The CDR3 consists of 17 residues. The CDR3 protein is CASSVAGSGGPENIQYF. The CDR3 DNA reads TGTGCCAGCAGCGTAGCAGGTAGCGGGGGCCCTGAAAACATTCAGTACTTC.

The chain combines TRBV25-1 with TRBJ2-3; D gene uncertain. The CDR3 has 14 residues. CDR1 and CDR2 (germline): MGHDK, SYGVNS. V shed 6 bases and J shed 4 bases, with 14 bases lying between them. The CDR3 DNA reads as TGTGCCAGCAGGGCGTTTCAATTTGCAGATACGCAGTATTTT. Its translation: CASRAFQFADTQYF.

For the CDR3, the DNA is TGTGCCAGCAGCTTGTTAGGGACGGTCCAGCATTTT. Encoded protein: CASSLLGTVQHF. V usage is TRBV5-6 and J usage is TRBJ1-5; D is perhaps TRBD1 (5 bases). Trimming took 1 base from V and 12 from J, leaving 11 bases between them. Germline V lookup: CDR1 SGHDT, CDR2 YYEEEE. There are 12 residues in the CDR3. Combining the CDR3 with reference TRBV5-6 and TRBJ1-5 gives the whole variable domain DAGVTQSPTHLIKTRGQQVTLRCSPKSGHDTVSWYQQALGQGPQFIFQYYEEEERQRGNFPDRFSGHQFPNYSSELNVNALLLGDSALYLCASSLLGTVQHFGDGTRLSIL.

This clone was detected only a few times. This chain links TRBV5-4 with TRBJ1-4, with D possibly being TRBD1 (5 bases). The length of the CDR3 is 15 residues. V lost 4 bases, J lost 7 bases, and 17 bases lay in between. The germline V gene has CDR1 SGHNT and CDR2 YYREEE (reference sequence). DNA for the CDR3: TGTGCCAGCAGCCCACGGGACGGGTCCCTTGAAAAACTGTTTTTT. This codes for CASSPRDGSLEKLFF.

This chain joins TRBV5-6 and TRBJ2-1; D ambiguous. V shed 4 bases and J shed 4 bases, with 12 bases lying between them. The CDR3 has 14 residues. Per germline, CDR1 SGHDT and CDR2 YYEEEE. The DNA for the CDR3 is TGTGCCAGCAGCCCGCAGAGTTATTACAATGAGCAGTTCTTC. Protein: CASSPQSYYNEQFF.

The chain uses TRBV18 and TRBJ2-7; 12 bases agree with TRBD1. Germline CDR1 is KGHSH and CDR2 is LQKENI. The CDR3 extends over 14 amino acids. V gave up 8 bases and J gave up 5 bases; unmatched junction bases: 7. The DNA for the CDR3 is TGTGCCAGCCTACCGGGACAGGGGGCCGACGAGCAGTACTTC. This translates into CASLPGQGADEQYF.

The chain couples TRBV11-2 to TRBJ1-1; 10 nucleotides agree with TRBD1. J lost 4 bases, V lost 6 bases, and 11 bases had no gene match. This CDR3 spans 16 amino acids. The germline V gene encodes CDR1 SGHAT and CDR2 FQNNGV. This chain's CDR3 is CASRPGQGRLSTEAFF. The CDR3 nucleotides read TGTGCCAGCAGACCGGGACAGGGGCGGTTGAGCACTGAAGCTTTCTTT.

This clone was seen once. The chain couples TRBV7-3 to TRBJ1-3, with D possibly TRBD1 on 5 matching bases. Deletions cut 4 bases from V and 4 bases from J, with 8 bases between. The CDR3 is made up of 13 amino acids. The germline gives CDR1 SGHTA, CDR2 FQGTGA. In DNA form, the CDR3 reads TGTGCCAGCAGCTATGGGACCGGAAACACCATATATTTT. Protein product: CASSYGTGNTIYF.

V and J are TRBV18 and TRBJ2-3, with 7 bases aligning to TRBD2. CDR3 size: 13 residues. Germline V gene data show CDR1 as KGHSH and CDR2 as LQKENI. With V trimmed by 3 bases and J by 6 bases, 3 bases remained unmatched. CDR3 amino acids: CASSPSGRDTQYF. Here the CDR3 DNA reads TGTGCCAGCTCACCCTCCGGGAGGGATACGCAGTATTTT.

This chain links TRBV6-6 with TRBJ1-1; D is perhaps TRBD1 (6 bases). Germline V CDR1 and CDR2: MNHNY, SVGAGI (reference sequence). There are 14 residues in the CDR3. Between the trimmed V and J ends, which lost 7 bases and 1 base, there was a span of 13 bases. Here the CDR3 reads CASILKDRNTEAFF. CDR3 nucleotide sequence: TGTGCCAGCATACTAAAGGACAGGAACACTGAAGCTTTCTTT.

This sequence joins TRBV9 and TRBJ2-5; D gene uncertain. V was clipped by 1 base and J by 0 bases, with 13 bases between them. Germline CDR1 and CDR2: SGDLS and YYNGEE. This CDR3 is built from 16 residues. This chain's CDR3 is CASSVHRLEDQETQYF. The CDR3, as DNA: TGTGCCAGCAGCGTACATCGGCTAGAGGACCAAGAGACCCAGTACTTC.

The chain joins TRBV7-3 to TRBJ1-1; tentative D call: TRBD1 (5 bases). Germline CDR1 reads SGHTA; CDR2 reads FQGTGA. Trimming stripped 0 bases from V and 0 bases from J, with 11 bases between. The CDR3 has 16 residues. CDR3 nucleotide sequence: TGTGCCAGCAGCTTAACGGCAGGGAATATGAACACTGAAGCTTTCTTT. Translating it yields CASSLTAGNMNTEAFF.

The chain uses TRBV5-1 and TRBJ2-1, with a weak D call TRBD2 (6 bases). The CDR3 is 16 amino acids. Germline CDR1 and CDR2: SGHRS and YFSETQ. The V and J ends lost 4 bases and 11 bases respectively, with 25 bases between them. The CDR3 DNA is TGCGCCAGCAGCCCACAGAGTTCCCAGGAGGGGCACAAGCAGTTCTTC. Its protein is CASSPQSSQEGHKQFF.

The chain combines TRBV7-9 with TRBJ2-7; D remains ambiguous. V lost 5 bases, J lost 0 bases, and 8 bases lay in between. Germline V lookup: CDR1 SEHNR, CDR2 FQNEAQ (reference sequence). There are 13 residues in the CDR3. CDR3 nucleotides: TGTGCCAGCAGCGACCCTGTCTCCTACGAGCAGTACTTC. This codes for CASSDPVSYEQYF.

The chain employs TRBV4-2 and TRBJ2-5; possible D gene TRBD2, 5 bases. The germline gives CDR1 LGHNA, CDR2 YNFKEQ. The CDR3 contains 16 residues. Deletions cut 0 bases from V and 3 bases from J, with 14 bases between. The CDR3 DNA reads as TGTGCCAGCAGCCAAGATGATGGGAGAGGAGAAGAGACCCAGTACTTC. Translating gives CASSQDDGRGEETQYF.

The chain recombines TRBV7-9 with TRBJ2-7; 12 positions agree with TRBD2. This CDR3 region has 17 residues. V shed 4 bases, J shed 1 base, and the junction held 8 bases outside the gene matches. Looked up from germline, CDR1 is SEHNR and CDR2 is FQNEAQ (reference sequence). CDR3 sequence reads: CASSSARLAGGSYEQYF. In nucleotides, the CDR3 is TGTGCCAGCAGCTCCGCCCGGCTAGCGGGAGGGTCCTACGAGCAGTACTTC. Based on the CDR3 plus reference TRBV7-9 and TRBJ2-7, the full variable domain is DTGVSQNPRHKITKRGQNVTFRCDPISEHNRLYWYRQTLGQGPEFLTYFQNEAQLEKSRLLSDRFSAERPKGSFSTLEIQRTEQGDSAMYLCASSSARLAGGSYEQYFGPGTRLTVT.

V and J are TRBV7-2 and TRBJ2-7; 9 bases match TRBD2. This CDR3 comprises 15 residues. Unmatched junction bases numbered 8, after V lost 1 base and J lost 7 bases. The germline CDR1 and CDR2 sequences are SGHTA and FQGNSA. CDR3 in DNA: TGTGCCAGCAGCTTAGTACTAGCGGGCGTTACGGAGCAGTACTTC. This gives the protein CASSLVLAGVTEQYF.

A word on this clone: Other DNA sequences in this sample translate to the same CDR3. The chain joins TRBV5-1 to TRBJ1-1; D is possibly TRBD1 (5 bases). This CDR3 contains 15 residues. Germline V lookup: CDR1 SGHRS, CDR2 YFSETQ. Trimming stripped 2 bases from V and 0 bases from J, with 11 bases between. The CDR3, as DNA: TGCGCCAGCAGCTTAGGATGGGGGTTGAACACTGAAGCTTTCTTT. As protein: CASSLGWGLNTEAFF.

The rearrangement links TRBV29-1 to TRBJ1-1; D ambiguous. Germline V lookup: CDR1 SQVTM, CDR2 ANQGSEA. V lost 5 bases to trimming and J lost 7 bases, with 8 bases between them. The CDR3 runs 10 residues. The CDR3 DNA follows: TGCAGCGTTAAGACCCATGAAGCTTTCTTT. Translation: CSVKTHEAFF.

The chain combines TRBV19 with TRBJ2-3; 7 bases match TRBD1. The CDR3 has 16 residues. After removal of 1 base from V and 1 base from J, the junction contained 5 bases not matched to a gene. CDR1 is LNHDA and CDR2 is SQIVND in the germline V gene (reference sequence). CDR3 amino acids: CASSIARTGGTDTQYF. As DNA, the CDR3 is TGTGCCAGTAGTATAGCAAGGACAGGTGGCACAGATACGCAGTATTTT.

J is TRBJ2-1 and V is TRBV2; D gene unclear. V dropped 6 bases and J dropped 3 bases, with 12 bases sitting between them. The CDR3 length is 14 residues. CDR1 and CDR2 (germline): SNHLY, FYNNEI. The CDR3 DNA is TGTGCCAGCAGGGAAATACAGTACTACAATGAGCAGTTCTTC. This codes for CASREIQYYNEQFF.

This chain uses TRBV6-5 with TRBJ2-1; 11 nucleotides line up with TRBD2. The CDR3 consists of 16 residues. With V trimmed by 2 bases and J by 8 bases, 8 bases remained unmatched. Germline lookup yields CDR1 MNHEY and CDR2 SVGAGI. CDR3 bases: TGTGCCAGCAGTTACGCGGTTACTAGCGGGAGCGATGAGCAGTTCTTC. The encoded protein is CASSYAVTSGSDEQFF.

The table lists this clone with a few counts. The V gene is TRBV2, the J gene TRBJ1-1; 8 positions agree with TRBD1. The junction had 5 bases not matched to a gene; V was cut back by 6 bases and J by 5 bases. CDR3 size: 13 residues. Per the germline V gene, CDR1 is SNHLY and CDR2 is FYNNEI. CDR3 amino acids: CASSQGARTEAFF. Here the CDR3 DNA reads TGTGCCAGCAGCCAGGGGGCAAGGACTGAAGCTTTCTTT.

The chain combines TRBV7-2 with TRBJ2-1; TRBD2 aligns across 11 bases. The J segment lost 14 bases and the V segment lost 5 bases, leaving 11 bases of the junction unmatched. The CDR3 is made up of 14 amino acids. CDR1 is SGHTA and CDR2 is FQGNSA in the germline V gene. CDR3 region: CASSVTSGSDLEFF. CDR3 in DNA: TGTGCCAGCAGCGTCACTAGCGGGAGTGATCTGGAGTTCTTC.

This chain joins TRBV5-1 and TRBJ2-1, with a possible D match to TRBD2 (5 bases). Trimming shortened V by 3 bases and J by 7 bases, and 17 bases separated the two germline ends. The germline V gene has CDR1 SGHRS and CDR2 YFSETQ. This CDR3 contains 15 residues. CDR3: CASSYGVASLNEQFF. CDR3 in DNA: TGCGCCAGCAGCTACGGGGTAGCGTCATTAAATGAGCAGTTCTTC.

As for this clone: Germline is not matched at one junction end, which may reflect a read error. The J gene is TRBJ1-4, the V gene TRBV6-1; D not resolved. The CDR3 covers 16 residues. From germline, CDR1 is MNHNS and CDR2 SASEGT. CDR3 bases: TGTGCCAGCAATGAAGTCGTCCCCGCAACTAATGAAAAACTGTTTTTT. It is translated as CASNEVVPATNEKLFF.